This is a list of T cell receptor beta chains from one sample in a study of cytotoxic CD8 clonotypes in ibrutinib-treated CLL. The data were produced by immunoSEQ multiplex PCR, yet TCRdb's version contains in-frame clones alone and is incomplete. The sample holds some 100,000 clones, more than 55% seen once. The starting material was PBMCs, obtained after 24 months of ibrutinib treatment. Receptor source: a human donor with chronic lymphocytic leukemia. CDR3s include the opening cysteine and the closing phenylalanine or tryptophan. A D gene is named only where the DNA matches it firmly. Where a row states a size, it is once, few, many or the class of an expanded clone; other rows omit it.

cdr3_aa	cdr3_nt	clone_size	d_call	j_call	v_call	cdr3_length
CASSLGQANQPQHF	TGTGCCAGCAGCTTGGGACAGGCCAATCAGCCCCAGCATTTT	.	TRBD1	TRBJ1-5	TRBV5-1	14
CASSVDSTGNTIYF	TGTGCCAGCAGCGTAGACAGTACGGGAAACACCATATATTTT	.	.	TRBJ1-3	TRBV9	14
CASSRERGSGGETQYF	TGTGCCAGCAGCCGGGAGAGGGGATCCGGTGGAGAGACCCAGTACTTC	.	.	TRBJ2-5	TRBV14	16
CASSPSPGPPNTGELFF	TGTGCCAGCAGCCCCAGTCCAGGGCCGCCGAACACCGGGGAGCTGTTTTTT	.	.	TRBJ2-2	TRBV11-3	17
CASSPLGQPQHF	TGTGCCAGCAGCCCGTTAGGACAGCCCCAGCATTTT	.	.	TRBJ1-5	TRBV7-2	12
CASSYGDRVGEQYF	TGTGCCAGCAGTTACGGGGACAGGGTGGGCGAGCAGTACTTC	.	TRBD1	TRBJ2-7	TRBV6-5	14
CASKQGLYDYGYTF	TGTGCCAGCAAACAGGGGCTATACGACTATGGCTACACCTTC	.	TRBD1	TRBJ1-2	TRBV27	14
CASSYSSGSGNTIYF	TGTGCCAGCAGTTACTCGTCTGGTTCTGGAAACACCATATATTTT	few	.	TRBJ1-3	TRBV6-5	15
CASSLERIAWNEQFF	TGTGCCAGCAGCTTGGAGAGAATAGCGTGGAATGAGCAGTTCTTC	.	.	TRBJ2-1	TRBV5-5	15
CSVSKLTGESSSYGYTF	TGCAGCGTTTCCAAACTAACAGGGGAAAGCAGTAGCTATGGCTACACCTTC	.	TRBD1	TRBJ1-2	TRBV29-1	17
CSVGGGDLGGYTF	TGCAGCGTTGGTGGGGGCGATTTAGGCGGCTACACCTTC	.	.	TRBJ1-2	TRBV29-1	13
CASSFKPGPSYEQYF	TGTGCCAGCAGTTTTAAACCCGGTCCTTCCTACGAGCAGTACTTC	.	.	TRBJ2-7	TRBV27	15
CASSPTDAGGSPLHF	TGTGCCAGCTCACCGACTGACGCGGGAGGTTCACCCCTCCACTTT	few	.	TRBJ1-6	TRBV18	15
CASSLVSRAGETQYF	TGCGCCAGCAGCTTGGTTTCCAGGGCAGGGGAGACCCAGTACTTC	.	.	TRBJ2-5	TRBV5-1	15
CASSPDRGRTEAFF	TGCGCCAGCAGCCCCGACAGGGGAAGAACTGAAGCTTTCTTT	.	TRBD1	TRBJ1-1	TRBV5-1	14
CASSLRLGGQPQHF	TGTGCCAGCAGCTTAAGACTGGGCGGGCAGCCCCAGCATTTT	.	.	TRBJ1-5	TRBV11-2	14
CASSRQGAGYEQYF	TGTGCCAGCAGCCGCCAAGGGGCTGGATACGAGCAGTACTTC	.	.	TRBJ2-7	TRBV27	14
CASSQLGREVQETQYF	TGCGCCAGCAGCCAACTAGGACGGGAGGTTCAAGAGACCCAGTACTTC	few	TRBD2	TRBJ2-5	TRBV4-1	16
CASSDGRGSSYEQYF	TGCGCCAGCAGTGATGGGCGGGGCTCATCCTACGAGCAGTACTTC	many	.	TRBJ2-7	TRBV10-2	15
CASKRTSDRQETQYF	TGTGCCAGTAAGCGCACATCGGACCGACAAGAGACCCAGTACTTC	.	.	TRBJ2-5	TRBV7-3	15
CSAVQGALGYTF	TGCAGCGCGGTGCAGGGGGCGCTTGGCTACACCTTC	.	TRBD1	TRBJ1-2	TRBV29-1	12
CASLPSGGSYEQYF	TGTGCCAGCTTACCTAGCGGGGGGTCGTACGAGCAGTACTTC	.	TRBD2	TRBJ2-7	TRBV9	14
CASSGAGLFF	TGTGCCAGCAGCGGGGCTGGACTGTTTTTT	.	.	TRBJ1-4	TRBV7-9	10
CATSLPRGQETQYF	TGTGCCACCAGCCTACCCAGGGGGCAAGAGACCCAGTACTTC	.	TRBD1	TRBJ2-5	TRBV15	14
CSVEPGYNEQFF	TGCAGCGTTGAACCGGGGTACAATGAGCAGTTCTTC	.	.	TRBJ2-1	TRBV29-1	12
CASSLATANTEAFF	TGCGCCAGCAGCCTCGCGACAGCCAACACTGAAGCTTTCTTT	.	.	TRBJ1-1	TRBV5-1	14
CASSRTGAQYNEQFF	TGTGCCAGCAGCCGTACAGGGGCCCAGTACAATGAGCAGTTCTTC	.	TRBD1	TRBJ2-1	TRBV7-8	15
CASSPPAGYSYEQYF	TGTGCCAGCAGCCCCCCCGCAGGTTACTCCTACGAGCAGTACTTC	few	.	TRBJ2-7	TRBV28	15
CASSQLNAGTEAFF	TGCGCCAGCAGCCAACTTAACGCTGGCACTGAAGCTTTCTTT	once	.	TRBJ1-1	TRBV5-1	14
CASSIGNTPANEQFF	TGTGCCAGTAGTATAGGGAACACGCCGGCTAATGAGCAGTTCTTC	few	.	TRBJ2-1	TRBV19	15
CASIGQGRSSGANVLTF	TGTGCCAGCATCGGACAGGGAAGGTCTTCTGGGGCCAACGTCCTGACTTTC	.	TRBD1	TRBJ2-6	TRBV5-4	17
CASSRSGTVNYGYTF	TGTGCCAGCAGTCGGTCCGGGACAGTTAACTATGGCTACACCTTC	.	TRBD1	TRBJ1-2	TRBV28	15
CASSYSSTAVNNEQFF	TGTGCCAGCAGTTACTCGTCTACAGCGGTCAACAATGAGCAGTTCTTC	.	.	TRBJ2-1	TRBV6-5	16
CASSVAAGGAPSEQYF	TGTGCCAGCAGCGTAGCAGCAGGAGGGGCGCCCTCCGAGCAGTACTTC	.	.	TRBJ2-7	TRBV9	16
CASSRQETQYF	TGTGCCAGCAGCCGACAAGAGACCCAGTACTTC	.	.	TRBJ2-5	TRBV5-6	11
CASSLLGSSSYNEQFF	TGTGCCAGCAGTTTATTGGGGTCGAGCTCCTACAATGAGCAGTTCTTC	.	.	TRBJ2-1	TRBV28	16
CASSEGALGARYF	TGTGCCAGCAGTGAAGGGGCACTCGGGGCGAGGTACTTC	many	.	TRBJ2-5	TRBV25-1	13
CASSQGEKTEAFF	TGTGCCAGCAGCCAGGGGGAGAAGACTGAAGCTTTCTTT	.	TRBD1	TRBJ1-1	TRBV6-5	13
CAIRESGTGVGYF	TGTGCCATCAGAGAGTCCGGGACAGGGGTCGGGTACTTC	.	TRBD1	TRBJ2-7	TRBV10-3	13
CASSYGRGAKNIQYF	TGTGCCAGCAGTTACGGGCGGGGAGCCAAAAACATTCAGTACTTC	.	.	TRBJ2-4	TRBV6-6	15
CASGGINTEAFF	TGCGCCAGCGGCGGGATTAACACTGAAGCTTTCTTT	.	.	TRBJ1-1	TRBV10-2	12
CASGLTDTQYF	TGTGCCAGCGGGCTCACAGATACGCAGTATTTT	many	.	TRBJ2-3	TRBV11-3	11